This T cell receptor (beta chain) was captured by sequencing in a study of beta chain features in type 1 diabetes (dated by TCRdb to the late 2010s). Regarding the study in general: Mean age, gender distribution, total cell number and subset yield were not different between patients and healthy donors. Regulatory and stem cell-like memory subsets were obtained from only 8 patients and about 8 healthy donors, while naive and central memory subsets were obtained from all 30 or so donors. In the study, recently diagnosed type 1 diabetes patients and matched healthy donors were compared on the TCRB repertoires of their sorted circulating CD4+ T cell subsets. A total of about 99,000,000 sorted cells were examined across all samples, and RNA yield correlated strongly with the number of cells per subset. Study-wide findings and limitations: PCR may preferentially amplify shorter templates, but because patient and control samples were amplified and corrected together, any resulting skew would affect both groups equally. Naive, central memory and regulatory TCRB repertoires appeared more similar among patients than among healthy donors. A moderate but significant shortening of TCRB CDR3 length was observed in type 1 diabetes patients in all four CD4+ subsets. Because small numbers of individuals were included in the HLA sub-analyses, any influence of HLA type on TCRB rearrangement was left unresolved. Because cDNA was sequenced instead of genomic DNA, activated cells with high expression could be over-represented, although the groups did not differ in activation or CD3 levels. At VDJ recombination sites, type 1 diabetes patients had fewer insertions and more deleted nucleotides, which implies abnormalities in thymic rearrangement.

The High Capacity cDNA Reverse Transcription Kit was used to reverse transcribe all of the isolated RNA, meaning that expressed TCRB transcripts were what got sequenced. Naive, central memory and regulatory T cell samples underwent deep immunoSEQ sequencing, averaging about 3.57 million total reads per sample. After sorted cells were lysed in RLT buffer, RNA was extracted with DNase-treated RNeasy Micro or Mini kits, with the choice depending on cell number. To prevent cross-contamination, each cell subset was processed individually, whereas patient and healthy donor samples were processed jointly. TCRB sequences were amplified from cDNA with the immunoSEQ multiplex PCR, producing 87-bp fragments spanning the CDR3 region. The amplicons were sequenced using the Illumina HiSeq platform. The study's processing was this. PCR bias was computationally corrected using synthetic template baselines, reads within Hamming distance 2 were collapsed, and singletons that could not be merged were discarded. Reads were aligned to IMGT to assign V, D and J genes, CDR3 length, and insertions or deletions at six rearrangement sites. Clonotype counts were normalized to sorted cell number within each subset before computing true diversity and Gini coefficients with the tcR R package. The overlap coefficient, calculated on TCRB nucleotide sequences, was used to quantify repertoire sharing. As a proxy for the pre-selection repertoire, out-of-frame TCRB sequences from naive cells were analyzed. Here the immuneACCESS table is served through TCRdb, limited to in-frame sequences with V and J called. Missing clones are a known gap in these copies; in checked studies unresolved V genes cover under half, and the rest lacks a known reason. The V and J calls and clone size come from that table; D and trimming were worked out from the DNA. Within this sample are 220,000 or so clones, with about 70% of them counted one time only. The ten most abundant clones make up 0.053% of the sample.

Points on this clone: Its antigen is unknown. There are no base qualities to consult, and no much larger clone falls within one base.

Each donor gave one peripheral blood draw, averaging approximately 120 mL, which was collected into heparinised tubes. Using a panel that included CD45RO, CCR7, CD25, CD127, CD95 and CD27, naive, central memory, regulatory and stem cell-like memory CD4+ T cells were sorted on a BD FACSAria II. A purity above 95% was achieved for all sorted populations. PBMCs were isolated immediately by Lymphoprep density gradient centrifugation and stained directly without culture. So that batch effects would be minimized, each experiment stained and sorted samples in pairs, pairing one healthy donor with one patient. CDR1 KGHSH and CDR2 LQKENI were looked up in the germline V gene. The CDR3, from cysteine to phenylalanine, totals 14 residues. This entry keeps only the CDR3 DNA: 42 bases, framed from base 1. Trimmed from V: 3 bases; trimmed from J: 5 bases; junction bases lacking a gene match: 5.

The rearrangement combines TRBV18 with TRBJ2-5, and TRBD1 matches 8 of the central bases. This clonotype was sampled from a man aged 30-40 years in good health. Sequences were obtained from naive CD4+ T cells from blood. The cell subset or site tag for this specimen amounts to: true naive CD4+ T cells. The DNA sequence is given as TGTGCCAGCTCACCTCAGGGGGCGCGGGAGACCCAGTACTTC. It translates as CASSPQGARETQYF.